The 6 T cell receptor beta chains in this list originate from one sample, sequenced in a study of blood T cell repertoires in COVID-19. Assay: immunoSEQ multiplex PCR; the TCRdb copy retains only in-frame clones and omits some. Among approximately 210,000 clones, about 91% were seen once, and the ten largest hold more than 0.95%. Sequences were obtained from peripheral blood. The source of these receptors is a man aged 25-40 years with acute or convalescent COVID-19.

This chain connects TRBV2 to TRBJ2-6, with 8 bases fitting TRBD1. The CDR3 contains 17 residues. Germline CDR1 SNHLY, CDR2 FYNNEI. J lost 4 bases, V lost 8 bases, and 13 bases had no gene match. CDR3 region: CASQGAPFMMGANVLTF. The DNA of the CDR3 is TGTGCCAGCCAGGGGGCTCCGTTTATGATGGGGGCCAACGTCCTGACTTTC.

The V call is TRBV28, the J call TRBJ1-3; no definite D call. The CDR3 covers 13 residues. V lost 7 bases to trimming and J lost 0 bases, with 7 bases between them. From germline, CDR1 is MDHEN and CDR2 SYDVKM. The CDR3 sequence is CASTRHSGNTIYF. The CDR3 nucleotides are TGTGCCAGCACCAGGCACTCTGGAAACACCATATATTTT.

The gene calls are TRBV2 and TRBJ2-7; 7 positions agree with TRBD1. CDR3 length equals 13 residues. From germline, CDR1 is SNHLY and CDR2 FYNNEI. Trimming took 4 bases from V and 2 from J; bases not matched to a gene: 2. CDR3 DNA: TGTGCCAGCAGTGTAGGACAGGCCTACGAGCAGTACTTC. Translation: CASSVGQAYEQYF.

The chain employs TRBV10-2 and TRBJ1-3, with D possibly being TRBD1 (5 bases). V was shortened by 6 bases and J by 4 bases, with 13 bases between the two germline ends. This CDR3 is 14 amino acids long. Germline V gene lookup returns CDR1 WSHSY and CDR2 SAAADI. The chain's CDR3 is CASRPFRAGNTIYF. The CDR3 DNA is TGCGCCAGCAGACCTTTCAGGGCCGGAAACACCATATATTTT.

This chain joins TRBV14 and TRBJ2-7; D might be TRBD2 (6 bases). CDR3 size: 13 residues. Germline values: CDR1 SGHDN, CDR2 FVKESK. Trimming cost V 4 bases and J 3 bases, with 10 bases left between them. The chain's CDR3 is CASSLGTFYEQYF. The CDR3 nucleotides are TGTGCCAGCAGCCTGGGGACTTTCTACGAGCAGTACTTC.

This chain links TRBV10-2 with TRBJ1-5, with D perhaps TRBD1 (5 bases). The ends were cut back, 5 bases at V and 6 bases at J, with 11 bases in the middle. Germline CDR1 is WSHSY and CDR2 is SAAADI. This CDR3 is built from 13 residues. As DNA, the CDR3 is TGCGCCAGCAGTCCGGGGGTGTTTCAGCCCCAGCATTTT. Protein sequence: CASSPGVFQPQHF.